Below are 24 T cell receptor beta chains sequenced from a single sample in a study of T cells after yellow fever vaccination. Via MiXCR, TCRdb re-called the 5' RACE reads, giving one row per CDR3 protein. The sample carries hundreds of thousands of distinct CDR3 sequences, about 14% recorded once. The material sequenced was PBMCs, taken on the day of the yellow fever booster vaccination. The source of these receptors is a man aged 25 to 45 who received the YFV17D yellow fever vaccine.

The chain couples TRBV6-5 to TRBJ2-3; D ambiguous. CDR3 length: 16 amino acids. Per germline, CDR1 MNHEY and CDR2 SVGAGI. V was pared by 3 bases and J by 0 bases, with 13 bases between. CDR3 loop: CASSYSVLQSTDTQYF. The CDR3 coding sequence is TGTGCCAGCAGTTATTCGGTCTTACAAAGCACAGATACGCAGTATTTT.

J is TRBJ2-7 and V is TRBV20-1; D unclear. Germline CDR1 DFQATT, CDR2 SNEGSKA (reference sequence). The CDR3 length is 12 residues. Trimming took off 2 bases at V and 6 bases at J, with 11 bases between the two ends. In nucleotides, the CDR3 is TGCAGTGCTAGACTGGCCAGCCGCGAGCAGTACTTC. Translated, it gives CSARLASREQYF.

The chain combines TRBV27 with TRBJ2-3; no firm D call. Germline CDR1 is MNHEY and CDR2 is SMNVEV (reference sequence). Deletions cut 3 bases from V and 5 bases from J, with 12 bases between. The CDR3 totals 14 residues. CDR3 protein: CASSFSPPGDTQYF. The CDR3 bases are TGTGCCAGCAGTTTTTCTCCCCCGGGAGATACGCAGTATTTT.

The V and J genes are TRBV14 and TRBJ2-3; D could derive from TRBD1 or TRBD2 (6 bases each). Germline V gene data show CDR1 as SGHDN and CDR2 as FVKESK. CDR3 length equals 16 residues. Trimming removed 3 bases at V and 4 bases at J, with 17 bases between. As DNA, the CDR3 is TGTGCCAGCAGCCATCTCGAGGGGGGAGAATCAGATACGCAGTATTTT. It yields the protein CASSHLEGGESDTQYF.

The chain recombines TRBV4-3 with TRBJ2-1, with D maybe TRBD2 (5 bases). Trimming took 4 bases from V and 6 from J, leaving 13 bases between them. CDR1 is LGHNA, CDR2 YSLEER, per germline. The CDR3 is 14 residues long. The CDR3 spells CASSLLSSGNEQFF. The CDR3 DNA reads TGCGCCAGCAGCCTCCTCTCGAGCGGCAATGAGCAGTTCTTC.

This clonotype was detected a few times. This sequence joins TRBV18 and TRBJ1-5; D not certain. CDR1 is KGHSH and CDR2 is LQKENI in the germline V gene. The CDR3 totals 15 residues. The germline V and J ends were trimmed by 2 bases and 8 bases, with 16 bases remaining between them. The CDR3 DNA is TGTGCCAGCTCACCAGTGGAGGCAGGCAGCGAGCCCCAGCATTTT. Translated: CASSPVEAGSEPQHF.

The chain has TRBV7-3 and TRBJ2-6; the D call may be TRBD1 or TRBD2 (5 bases each). Germline V CDR1 and CDR2: SGHTA, FQGTGA. This CDR3 has 16 residues. V lost 1 base, J lost 6 bases, and 13 bases lay in between. The chain's CDR3 is CASSLIGGGVANVLTF. The CDR3 bases are TGTGCCAGCAGCTTAATTGGGGGTGGGGTGGCCAACGTCCTGACTTTC.

This clonotype was counted a few times. The rearrangement joins TRBV7-8 to TRBJ2-4; 7 bases are shared with TRBD2. With V trimmed by 0 bases and J by 1 base, 6 bases remained unmatched. The CDR3 length is 17 residues. CDR1 is SGHVS, CDR2 FQNEAQ, per germline. CDR3 DNA sequence: TGTGCCAGCAGCTTAGCGCCGGGAGGTGGGGCCAAAAACATTCAGTACTTC. Amino acids: CASSLAPGGGAKNIQYF. The full variable domain, with the rest looked up from reference TRBV7-8 and TRBJ2-4, is GAGVSQSPRYKVAKRGQDVALRCDPISGHVSLFWYQQALGQGPEFLTYFQNEAQLDKSGLPSDRFFAERPEGSVSTLKIQRTQQEDSAVYLCASSLAPGGGAKNIQYFGAGTRLSVL.

This clonotype was seen repeatedly, ten times or more. The chain joins TRBV12-3 or TRBV12-4 to TRBJ2-1; D not certain. CDR3 length: 16 amino acids. V lost 6 bases to trimming and J lost 6 bases, with 21 bases between them. Here the CDR3 DNA reads TGTGCCAGCAGCTATATTTTACTGGGAACGGGCAATGAGCAGTTCTTC. This translates into CASSYILLGTGNEQFF.

This clonotype was seen only a few times. The CDR3 bases are TGTGCCAGCAGTTTCGCAGGGTGGAATGAAAAACTGTTTTTT. Amino acids: CASSFAGWNEKLFF. The chain employs TRBV27 and TRBJ1-4; a weak D match, TRBD1 (5 bases). CDR3 length equals 14 residues. Germline V gene lookup returns CDR1 MNHEY and CDR2 SMNVEV (reference sequence). The V gene lost 3 bases and the J gene lost 5 bases, with 10 bases spanning the gap.

The chain recombines TRBV7-2 with TRBJ2-3; 8 nucleotides line up with TRBD2. This CDR3 is 13 amino acids long. Germline CDR1 reads SGHTA; CDR2 reads FQGNSA. V dropped 4 bases and J dropped 4; count of bases not matched to a gene: 1. The DNA of the CDR3 is TGTGCCAGCAGCTACGGGAGGGCAGATACGCAGTATTTT. Amino acid sequence: CASSYGRADTQYF.

This chain links TRBV7-2 with TRBJ2-1; 13 nucleotides match TRBD2. The CDR3 sequence is 16 residues long. V lost 1 base and J lost 9; bases outside the gene matches: 6. CDR1 SGHTA and CDR2 FQGNSA come from the germline V gene. The chain's CDR3 is CASSLGWTSGRGEQFF. The CDR3 coding sequence is TGTGCCAGCAGCTTAGGATGGACTAGCGGGAGAGGTGAGCAGTTCTTC.

The chain carries TRBV6-5 and TRBJ1-6; D is ambiguous. The CDR3 is 23 amino acids. Trimming left V 1 base short and J 7 bases short, with 35 bases between. The germline V gene has CDR1 MNHEY and CDR2 SVGAGI. The CDR3 nucleotides are TGTGCCAGCAGTTACTTTGTAGCCGGGGTGGTGAATCGAAGGTCCACAATAAATTCACCCCTCCACTTT. This translates into CASSYFVAGVVNRRSTINSPLHF.

This chain connects TRBV20-1 to TRBJ2-2; 9 positions match TRBD1. With 4 bases clipped from V and 5 bases from J, the junction kept 5 bases outside the gene matches. This CDR3 region has 14 residues. Germline lookup yields CDR1 DFQATT and CDR2 SNEGSKA (reference sequence). CDR3 bases: TGCAGTGCTAACTACAGGGGGCTGACCGGGGAGCTGTTTTTT. This sequence encodes CSANYRGLTGELFF.

The chain combines TRBV2 with TRBJ2-1, with D tentatively TRBD2 (5 bases). V was trimmed by 6 bases and J by 0 bases, leaving 12 bases between them. CDR3 length equals 15 residues. The germline V gene has CDR1 SNHLY and CDR2 FYNNEI. The CDR3 loop is CASRSGASSYNEQFF. The CDR3 region has the DNA TGTGCCAGCAGGAGCGGTGCGAGCTCCTACAATGAGCAGTTCTTC.

This clonotype was counted between two and nine times. The V call is TRBV7-2, the J call TRBJ2-7, with a tentative D call TRBD2 (5 bases). V was pared by 7 bases and J by 0 bases, with 10 bases between. The CDR3 consists of 13 residues. Germline V gene sequence: CDR1 SGHTA, CDR2 FQGNSA. In nucleotides, the CDR3 is TGTGCCAGCACTCCGGGATCCTCCTACGAGCAGTACTTC. Translation: CASTPGSSYEQYF. Full variable domain (rest looked up from reference TRBV7-2 and TRBJ2-7): GAGVSQSPSNKVTEKGKDVELRCDPISGHTALYWYRQSLGQGLEFLIYFQGNSAPDKSGLPSDRFSAERTGGSVSTLTIQRTQQEDSAVYLCASTPGSSYEQYFGPGTRLTVT.

The sample holds a few counts of this clonotype. The chain uses TRBV19 and TRBJ2-2; D is uncertain. The CDR3 contains 12 residues. V was cut by 3 bases and J by 6 bases, with 5 bases left in between. Germline lookup yields CDR1 LNHDA and CDR2 SQIVND (reference sequence). This CDR3 reads CASSIYAGELFF. CDR3 DNA sequence: TGTGCCAGTAGTATCTATGCCGGGGAGCTGTTTTTT.

The rearrangement uses TRBV7-2 and TRBJ2-1; D ambiguous. V was shortened by 5 bases and J by 9 bases, with 23 bases between the two germline ends. Per the germline V gene, CDR1 is SGHTA and CDR2 is FQGNSA. This CDR3 is 16 amino acids long. The CDR3 region has the DNA TGTGCCAGCAGCCCTACCTCGGGTGCCAAAATAGTTGAGCAGTTCTTC. Residues: CASSPTSGAKIVEQFF.

This chain connects TRBV28 to TRBJ2-4; no clear D gene. Germline V gene lookup returns CDR1 MDHEN and CDR2 SYDVKM. The CDR3 is made up of 16 amino acids. Trimming took off 5 bases at V and 0 bases at J, with 14 bases between the two ends. The CDR3 is CASSQPVVLAKNIQYF. The DNA for the CDR3 is TGTGCCAGCAGTCAACCGGTGGTTCTAGCCAAAAACATTCAGTACTTC.

This clonotype has only a few counts. This chain uses TRBV27 with TRBJ2-7, with 11 bases aligning to TRBD2. CDR1 and CDR2 (germline): MNHEY, SMNVEV (reference sequence). This CDR3 has 14 residues. V lost 5 bases and J lost 5; bases outside the gene matches: 5. In DNA, the CDR3 is TGTGCCAGCAGTCGTGGGACTAGCGGCAACGAGCAGTACTTC. Translated, it gives CASSRGTSGNEQYF.

This clonotype was counted between two and nine times. The chain joins TRBV19 to TRBJ2-7; a weak D match, TRBD1 (6 bases). The CDR3 sequence is 13 residues long. V was pared by 4 bases and J by 6 bases, with 13 bases between. Germline V gives CDR1 LNHDA, CDR2 SQIVND (reference sequence). DNA for the CDR3: TGTGCCAGTAGTAGAATACAGGGAACCGAGCAGTACTTC. Its translation: CASSRIQGTEQYF.

Here the CDR3 reads CASSQWRGGTDTQYF. CDR3 DNA sequence: TGTGCCAGCAGTCAATGGAGGGGAGGCACAGATACGCAGTATTTT. The chain combines TRBV11-2 with TRBJ2-3; possible D gene TRBD2, 6 bases. The CDR3 is 15 amino acids. Germline CDR1 is SGHAT and CDR2 is FQNNGV. V lost 6 bases, J lost 1 base, and 14 bases lay in between.

The V call is TRBV14, the J call TRBJ1-1; D is possibly TRBD1 (5 bases). The V gene lost 1 base and the J gene lost 1 base, with 10 bases spanning the gap. Per the germline V gene, CDR1 is SGHDN and CDR2 is FVKESK. There are 15 residues in the CDR3. The CDR3 nucleotides read TGTGCCAGCAGCCAAGGAGGGGCCCAGAACACTGAAGCTTTCTTT. Translation: CASSQGGAQNTEAFF.

This clonotype appeared a few times. The genes are TRBV20-1 and TRBJ2-7; D may be TRBD2 (6 bases). The CDR3 has 12 amino acids. Germline CDR1 and CDR2: DFQATT and SNEGSKA (reference sequence). Deletions cut 3 bases from V and 3 bases from J, with 9 bases between. The CDR3 region has the DNA TGCAGTGCTAGTCGGGGGAACTACGAGCAGTACTTC. This gives the protein CSASRGNYEQYF.